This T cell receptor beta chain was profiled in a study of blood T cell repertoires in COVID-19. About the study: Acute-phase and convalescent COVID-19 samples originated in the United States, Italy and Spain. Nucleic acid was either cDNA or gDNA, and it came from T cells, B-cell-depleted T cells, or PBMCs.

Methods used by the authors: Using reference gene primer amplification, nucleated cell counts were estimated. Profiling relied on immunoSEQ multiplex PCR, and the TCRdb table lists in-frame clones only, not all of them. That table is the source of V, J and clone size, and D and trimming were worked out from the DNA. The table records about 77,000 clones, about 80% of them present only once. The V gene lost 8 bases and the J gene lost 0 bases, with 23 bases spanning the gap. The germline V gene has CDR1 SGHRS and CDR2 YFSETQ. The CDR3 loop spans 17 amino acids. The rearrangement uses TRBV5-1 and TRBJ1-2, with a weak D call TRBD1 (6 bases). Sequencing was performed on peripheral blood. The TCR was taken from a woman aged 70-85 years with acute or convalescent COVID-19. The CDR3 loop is CASKKTGTRSSNYGYTF. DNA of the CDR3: TGCGCCAGTAAAAAAACAGGGACACGCTCATCTAACTATGGCTACACCTTC.